The clone carrying this TCR beta chain was seen just once. The repertoire was sequenced with immunoSEQ multiplex PCR; TCRdb's copy has only in-frame clones and lacks some. The sample includes around 230,000 clones, approximately 91% of them seen just once. This sample stems from a study of blood T cell repertoires in COVID-19. Study-level information: Samples of COVID-19 (acute and convalescent) were obtained from the United States, Italy and Spain. PBMCs, B-cell-depleted T cells, or T cells provided the cDNA or gDNA that made up the material.

This clonotype was obtained from a man between 35 and 55 years old with acute or convalescent COVID-19. The specimen sequenced was peripheral blood.

This CDR3 is CASSLLGTGFNYEQYF. DNA for the CDR3: TGCGCCAGCAGCTTGTTGGGAACAGGGTTCAACTACGAGCAGTACTTC. The genes are TRBV5-1 and TRBJ2-7; D may be TRBD1 (6 bases). CDR1 SGHRS and CDR2 YFSETQ come from the germline V gene. There are 16 residues in the CDR3. Deletions cut 1 base from V and 3 bases from J, with 17 bases between. The complete variable domain, with remaining parts taken from reference TRBV5-1 and TRBJ2-7, reads KAGVTQTPRYLIKTRGQQVTLSCSPISGHRSVSWYQQTPGQGLQFLFEYFSETQRNKGNFPGRFSGRQFSNSRSEMNVSTLELGDSALYLCASSLLGTGFNYEQYFGPGTRLTVT.